The entry below gives a single T cell receptor (beta chain) sequence along with its context. Its antigen is not known. The record originates from a study of breast tumors, draining lymph nodes, adjacent tissues. Study-wide findings and caveats: Tumor T cell lymph node origin was a supported hypothesis, not proven.

V was shortened by 5 bases and J by 5 bases, with 6 bases between the two germline ends. The CDR3 has 11 residues. CDR1 is SGHAT, CDR2 FQNNGV, per germline. TCRdb processed the multiplex PCR reads anew with MiXCR; each CDR3 protein has one entry. The sample has about 63,000 distinct CDR3 sequences; approximately 54% are singletons. Sample: breast tumor tissue. The chain recombines TRBV11-2 with TRBJ2-5; D uncertain. This TCR was sampled from a female donor with breast cancer. Some clones in this sample may be carry-over from other donors' samples. The CDR3 here is CASSRSETQYF. The CDR3, as DNA: TGTGCCAGCAGCAGGTCGGAGACCCAGTACTTC.